The entry below describes one TCR beta chain. This specimen belongs to a study of memory CD4+ T cells and cytomegalovirus serostatus. Clones were sequenced by immunoSEQ multiplex PCR, and TCRdb holds only the in-frame ones, with some missing. The sample yields tens of thousands of clones, around 77% seen once. The CDR3 contains 15 residues. Trimming cost V 4 bases and J 7 bases, with 18 bases left between them. Germline-derived CDR1 and CDR2 are SGHKS and YYEKEE (reference sequence). Single viable CD3+CD4+CD8-CD45RO+ cells were sorted as the memory CD4+ T cells. The chain couples TRBV5-5 to TRBJ2-1; D is perhaps TRBD1 or TRBD2 (6 bases each). Sequencing input: memory CD4+ T cells from blood. This receptor was taken from an adult in good health and CMV-seronegative. The DNA of the CDR3 is TGTGCCAGCAGCAGGGGGAGGCTACTCGGGAATGAGCAGTTCTTC. As protein: CASSRGRLLGNEQFF.